This TCR beta chain is from a study of T cell responses to AZD1222 COVID-19 vaccine. Study conclusions and caveats: Spike was spanned by vaccine-associated CD4 TCRs, with dominance at 160-218 and 743-854. Repertoires were sampled only after the peak T cell response.

The germline V and J ends were trimmed by 6 bases and 4 bases, with 9 bases remaining between them. The CDR3 runs to 11 residues. Germline CDR1 and CDR2: DFQATT and SNEGSKA (reference sequence). As to this clone: Its antigen is unknown.

The method was immunoSEQ multiplex PCR; TCRdb's version includes in-frame clones alone and lacks a portion of them. The sample records hundreds of thousands of clones, roughly 91% being singletons. This sample comprised peripheral blood, obtained on day 0 of MenACWY control vaccination. The clonotype was recovered from an adult in good health. V and J are TRBV20-1 and TRBJ1-1, with no clear D. CDR3 in amino acids: CSASAPTEAFF. The CDR3 DNA sequence: TGCAGTGCCTCCGCCCCCACTGAAGCTTTCTTT.